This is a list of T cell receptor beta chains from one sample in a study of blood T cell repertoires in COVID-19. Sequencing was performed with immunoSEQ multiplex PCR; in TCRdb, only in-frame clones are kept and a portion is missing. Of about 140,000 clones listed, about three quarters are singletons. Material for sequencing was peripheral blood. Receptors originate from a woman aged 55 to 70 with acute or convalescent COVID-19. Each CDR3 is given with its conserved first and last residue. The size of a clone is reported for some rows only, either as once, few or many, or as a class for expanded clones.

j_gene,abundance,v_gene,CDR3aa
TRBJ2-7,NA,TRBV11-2,CASSLLAGTTPWEQYF
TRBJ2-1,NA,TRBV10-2,CASSYVLAGQFF
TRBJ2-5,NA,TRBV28,CASSLLSPGGAKTQYF
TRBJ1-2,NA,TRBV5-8,CASSLAQGASYGYTF
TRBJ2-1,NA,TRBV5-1,CASSQGGGLLNEQFF
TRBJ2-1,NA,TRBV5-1,CASSGREGPGEQFF
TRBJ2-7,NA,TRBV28,CASHPSLLQGLTYEQYF
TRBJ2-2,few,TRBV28,CASRPTSGRLTGELFF
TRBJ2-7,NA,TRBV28,CASSPTTSGKDEQYF
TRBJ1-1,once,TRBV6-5,CASSRSLSVGGEAFF
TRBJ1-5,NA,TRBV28,CASSRRTGLNQPQHF
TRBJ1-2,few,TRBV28,CAIDPTGGSGYTF
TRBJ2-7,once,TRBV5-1,CASSYRTLVPAKQYF
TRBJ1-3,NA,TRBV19,CASSNTVAAGNTIYF
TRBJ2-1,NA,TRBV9,CASSSGGTAEEYNEQFF
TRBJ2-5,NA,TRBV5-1,CASSLIAGQTQYF
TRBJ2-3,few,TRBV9,CASSVYGTGTDTQYF
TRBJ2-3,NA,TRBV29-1,CSVGEGEADTQYF
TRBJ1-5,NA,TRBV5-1,CASSSGDHSNQPQHF
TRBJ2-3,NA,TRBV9,CASSVDSETSGDTQYF
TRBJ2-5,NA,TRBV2,CASSTVDSRVGQETQYF
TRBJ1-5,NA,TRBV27,CASSDGQYSNQPQHF
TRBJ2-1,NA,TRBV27,CASSLGQGTPQGNEQFF
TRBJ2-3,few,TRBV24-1,CATAGLDTQYF
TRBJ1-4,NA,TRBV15,CATRVLGQGNEKLFF
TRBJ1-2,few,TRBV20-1,CSASSTVRHGYTF
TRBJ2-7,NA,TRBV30,CAWSPGTAPSYEQYF
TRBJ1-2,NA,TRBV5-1,CASSLAGTASYGYTF
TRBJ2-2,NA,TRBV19,CASKTGQSNTGELFF
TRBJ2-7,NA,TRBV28,CASSLRAYEQYF
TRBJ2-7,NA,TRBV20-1,CGLAGLYEQYF
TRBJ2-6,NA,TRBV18,CASSPPGGVGSNVLTF
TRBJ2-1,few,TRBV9,CASSVEGLAGVREQFF
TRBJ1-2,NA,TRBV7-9,CASSPGTGWNYGYTF
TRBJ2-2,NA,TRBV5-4,CASSLGTGGHTGELFF
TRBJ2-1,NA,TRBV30,CAWSGGAGNEQFF
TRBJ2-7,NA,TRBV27,CASSLGGPDRASYEQYF
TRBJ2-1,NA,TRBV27,CASRKGGEYRNEQFF
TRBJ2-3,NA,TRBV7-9,CASSNPFGTGQGRGWQYF
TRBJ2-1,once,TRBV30,CAWSVGAGVVEQFF
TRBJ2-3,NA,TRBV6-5,CASSYFPGLPQYF
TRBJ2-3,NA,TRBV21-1,CASSKGGQVEDTQYF
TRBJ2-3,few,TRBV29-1,CSMTRLSTDTQYF
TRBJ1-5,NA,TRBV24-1,CATSRGNQPQHF
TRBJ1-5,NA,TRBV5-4,CASSSGVLQPQHF
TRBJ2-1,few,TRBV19,CASNPPPEQFF
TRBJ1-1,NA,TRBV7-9,CASSLAHRGRRAFF
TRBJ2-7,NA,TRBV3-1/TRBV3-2,CASSPGPLYEQYF
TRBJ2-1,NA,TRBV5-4,CASSLKREGTSGRDNEQFF
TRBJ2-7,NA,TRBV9,CASSVGGRGREQYF
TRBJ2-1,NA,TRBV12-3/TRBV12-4,CASSPEGNEQFF
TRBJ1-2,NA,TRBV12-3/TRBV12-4,CASSLGVPYGYTF
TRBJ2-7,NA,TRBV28,CASNRGTSGYEQYF
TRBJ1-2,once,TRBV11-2,CASSLVPGLNYGYTF
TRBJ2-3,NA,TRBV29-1,CSVVLAGELDTQYF